A selection of T cell receptor beta chains follows, all from one sample in a study of shared clonotypes between healthy human individuals. Profiling relied on immunoSEQ multiplex PCR, and the TCRdb table lists in-frame clones only, not all of them. The table records around 2,000,000 clones, around 95% of them present only once. Sequencing input: naive CD4+ T cells sorted from blood. The receptors here all came from a young man in good health. The CDR3 runs from the conserved cysteine through the conserved F or W. D genes are given only for firm matches. The size field is filled for only some rows; it gives once, few, many or a size class.

TRBD1	-	TRBV11-3	TRBJ2-1	CASSLDQRQGNEQFF	TGTGCCAGCAGCTTAGATCAACGACAGGGGAATGAGCAGTTCTTC
-	-	TRBV12-5	TRBJ2-7	CASGLAPSTGTSYEQYF	TGTGCTAGTGGTTTGGCCCCCTCAACAGGGACTTCCTACGAGCAGTACTTC
-	-	TRBV5-5	TRBJ2-3	CASSALLGISDTQYF	TGTGCCAGCAGCGCCCTGCTAGGGATTTCAGATACGCAGTATTTT
-	-	TRBV28	TRBJ1-2	CASFSFPGMNGYTF	TGTGCCAGCTTCTCCTTCCCAGGGATGAATGGCTACACCTTC
TRBD1	-	TRBV15	TRBJ2-6	CATSPDRGRSSGANVLTF	TGTGCCACCAGCCCTGACAGGGGACGAAGCTCTGGGGCCAACGTCCTGACTTTC
-	-	TRBV5-4	TRBJ1-6	CASYEQGPRSPLHF	TGTGCCAGCTACGAACAGGGTCCCAGGTCACCCCTCCACTTT
-	-	TRBV4-1	TRBJ2-7	CASSQALVATYEQYF	TGCGCCAGCAGCCAAGCTCTAGTAGCCACCTACGAGCAGTACTTC
TRBD1	many	TRBV10-3	TRBJ2-7	CAISERGLDEQYF	TGTGCCATCAGTGAAAGGGGGCTCGACGAGCAGTACTTC
-	-	TRBV11-2	TRBJ2-7	CASSAPGRAVYEQYF	TGTGCCAGCAGCGCACCGGGACGGGCGGTCTACGAGCAGTACTTC
TRBD1	once	TRBV12-5	TRBJ1-5	CASGPGQGNQPQHF	TGTGCTAGTGGCCCTGGACAGGGCAATCAGCCCCAGCATTTT
TRBD1	-	TRBV10-3	TRBJ2-3	CAIDRAPGSTDTQYF	TGTGCCATCGACAGGGCCCCAGGGAGCACAGATACGCAGTATTTT
-	once	TRBV6-5	TRBJ2-7	CASSRSSYEQYF	TGTGCCAGCAGTAGGAGCTCCTACGAGCAGTACTTC
TRBD1	-	TRBV29-1	TRBJ2-3	CSVLAQGGTDTQYF	TGCAGCGTTTTGGCACAGGGGGGTACAGATACGCAGTATTTT
TRBD2	-	TRBV7-9	TRBJ2-1	CASSLGLAGVNEQFF	TGTGCCAGCAGCCTCGGACTAGCGGGAGTCAATGAGCAGTTCTTC
TRBD1	-	TRBV14	TRBJ1-5	CASSSRAGGLGQPQHF	TGTGCCAGCAGCTCCCGTGCAGGGGGCTTGGGTCAGCCCCAGCATTTT
-	-	TRBV4-1	TRBJ1-6	CASSQDLGRTPYSPLHF	TGCGCCAGCAGCCAAGATCTGGGGAGGACCCCTTATTCACCCCTCCACTTT
-	-	TRBV7-2	TRBJ2-7	CASSLAIFYEQYF	TGTGCCAGCAGCTTAGCTATTTTCTACGAGCAGTACTTC
-	-	TRBV7-2	TRBJ2-3	CASSLQGGDTQYF	TGTGCCAGCAGCTTACAGGGGGGAGATACGCAGTATTTT
TRBD1	-	TRBV2	TRBJ1-4	CASRGDRVGVKLFF	TGTGCCAGCAGAGGGGACAGGGTTGGTGTAAAACTGTTTTTT
-	-	TRBV18	TRBJ2-2	CASSEAAGELFF	TGTGCCAGCTCGGAGGCGGCCGGGGAGCTGTTTTTT
-	-	TRBV28	TRBJ2-7	CATRGRVYEQYF	TGTGCCACCCGGGGCAGGGTCTACGAGCAGTACTTC
-	once	TRBV9	TRBJ2-3	CASSEGPRSTDTQYF	TGTGCCAGCAGCGAGGGACCCAGGAGCACAGATACGCAGTATTTT
-	-	TRBV7-9	TRBJ2-3	CASSLPTDTQYF	TGTGCCAGCAGCCTGCCCACAGATACGCAGTATTTT
-	-	TRBV6-1	TRBJ2-1	CASSVDWSPNEQFF	TGTGCCAGCAGTGTAGACTGGTCCCCCAATGAGCAGTTCTTC
-	once	TRBV7-2	TRBJ1-6	CASMIEQSSYNSPLHF	TGTGCCAGCATGATCGAGCAGAGCTCCTATAATTCACCCCTCCACTTT